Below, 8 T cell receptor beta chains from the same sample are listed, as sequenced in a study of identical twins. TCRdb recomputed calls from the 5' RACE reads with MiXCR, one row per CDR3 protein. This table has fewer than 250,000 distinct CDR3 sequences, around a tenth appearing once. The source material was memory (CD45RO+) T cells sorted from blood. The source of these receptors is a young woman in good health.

CDR3 sequence (DNA): TGTGCCATCAGACCCGACAGCACTGACTACACCTTC. As protein: CAIRPDSTDYTF. The chain has TRBV10-3 and TRBJ1-2; D is possibly TRBD1 (5 bases). Trimming removed 6 bases at V and 10 bases at J, with 15 bases between. Per germline, CDR1 ENHRY and CDR2 SYGVKD. The CDR3 totals 12 residues.

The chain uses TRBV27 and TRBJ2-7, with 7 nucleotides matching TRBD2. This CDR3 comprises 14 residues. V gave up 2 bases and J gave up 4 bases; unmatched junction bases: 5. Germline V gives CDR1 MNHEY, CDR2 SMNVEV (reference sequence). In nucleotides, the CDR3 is TGTGCCAGCAGTTTACAGGAGGGAGGGTACGAGCAGTACTTC. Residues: CASSLQEGGYEQYF.

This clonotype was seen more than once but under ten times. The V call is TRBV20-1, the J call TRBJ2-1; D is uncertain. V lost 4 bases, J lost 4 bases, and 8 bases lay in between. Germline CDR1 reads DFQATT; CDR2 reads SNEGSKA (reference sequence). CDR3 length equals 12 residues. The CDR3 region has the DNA TGCAGTGCTATTCTCGGATACAATGAGCAGTTCTTC. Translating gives CSAILGYNEQFF.

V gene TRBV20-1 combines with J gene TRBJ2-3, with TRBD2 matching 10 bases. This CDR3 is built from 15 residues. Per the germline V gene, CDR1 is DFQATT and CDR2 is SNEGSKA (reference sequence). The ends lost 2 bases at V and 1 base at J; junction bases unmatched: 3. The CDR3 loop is CSARSGTSGTDTQYF. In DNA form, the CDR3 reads TGCAGTGCTAGATCAGGGACTAGCGGCACAGATACGCAGTATTTT.

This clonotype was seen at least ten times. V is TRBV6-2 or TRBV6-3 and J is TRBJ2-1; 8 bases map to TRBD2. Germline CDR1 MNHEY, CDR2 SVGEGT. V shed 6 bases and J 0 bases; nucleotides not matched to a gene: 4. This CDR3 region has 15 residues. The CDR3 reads CASSRGGSSYNEQFF. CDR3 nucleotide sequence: TGTGCCAGCAGCCGGGGGGGAAGCTCCTACAATGAGCAGTTCTTC.

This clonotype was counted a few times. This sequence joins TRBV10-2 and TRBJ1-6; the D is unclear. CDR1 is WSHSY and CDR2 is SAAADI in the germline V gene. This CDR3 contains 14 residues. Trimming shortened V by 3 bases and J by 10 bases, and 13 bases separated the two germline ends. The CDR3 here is CASSDLRRASPLHF. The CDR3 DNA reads TGCGCCAGCAGTGACCTCAGAAGGGCCTCACCCCTCCACTTT.

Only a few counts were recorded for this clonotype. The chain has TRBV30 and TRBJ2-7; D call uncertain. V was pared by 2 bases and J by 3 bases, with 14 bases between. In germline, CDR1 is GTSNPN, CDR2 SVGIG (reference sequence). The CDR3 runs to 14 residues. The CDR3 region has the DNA TGTGCCTGGAGTCTCAACCTCCTGTACTACGAGCAGTACTTC. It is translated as CAWSLNLLYYEQYF.

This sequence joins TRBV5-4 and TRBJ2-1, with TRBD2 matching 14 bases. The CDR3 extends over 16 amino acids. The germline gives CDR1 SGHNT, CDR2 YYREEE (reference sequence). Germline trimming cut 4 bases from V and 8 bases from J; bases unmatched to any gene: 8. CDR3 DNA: TGTGCCAGCAGCATCCGACTAGCGGGGGGGTTTGATGAGCAGTTCTTC. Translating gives CASSIRLAGGFDEQFF.